Listed below are T cell receptor beta chains from one sample, sequenced in a study of cytomegalovirus exposure and HLA in healthy donors. The repertoire was sequenced with immunoSEQ multiplex PCR; TCRdb's copy has only in-frame clones and lacks some. The sample gives 100,000 to 150,000 clones, 77% of which show up once; approximately 5.5% is in the top ten. The specimen sequenced was PBMCs. These TCRs come from a man aged 18 to 35 in good health and CMV-seropositive. The CDR3 runs from the conserved cysteine through the conserved F or W. D genes are given only for firm matches. Clone sizes are given selectively: once, few, many, or a class where the clone is expanded.

>once|TRBJ2-2|NA|TRBV30
CAWHYTGELFF
TGTGCCTGGCATTACACCGGGGAGCTGTTTTTT
>NA|TRBJ2-2|TRBD2|TRBV4-1
CASSQGLAGDIVVNTGELFF
TGCGCCAGCAGCCAGGGACTAGCGGGAGATATCGTCGTTAACACCGGGGAGCTGTTTTTT
>NA|TRBJ1-5|NA|TRBV19
CASSMGRGYQPQHF
TGTGCCAGTAGTATGGGAAGGGGGTATCAGCCCCAGCATTTT
>NA|TRBJ2-7|TRBD2|TRBV5-1
CASSPRTSGINSYEQYF
TGCGCCAGCAGCCCGAGGACTAGCGGGATAAACTCCTACGAGCAGTACTTC
>NA|TRBJ1-4|NA|TRBV11-2
CASSVYPGSTNEKLFF
TGTGCCAGCAGCGTGTACCCGGGGTCAACTAATGAAAAACTGTTTTTT
>NA|TRBJ2-6|NA|TRBV13
CASSLVQGRNSGANVLTF
TGTGCCAGCAGCTTAGTGCAGGGTCGAAACTCTGGGGCCAACGTCCTGACTTTC
>NA|TRBJ2-1|TRBD1|TRBV10-3
CAISERTGPSGYNEQFF
TGTGCCATCAGTGAGAGGACAGGACCGTCAGGGTACAATGAGCAGTTCTTC
>few|TRBJ2-7|NA|TRBV14
CASSPFPGMGKYF
TGTGCCAGCAGCCCCTTTCCAGGGATGGGAAAGTACTTC
>NA|TRBJ1-4|TRBD1|TRBV5-1
CASSLGGQGTNEKLFF
TGCGCCAGCAGCTTGGGGGGACAGGGAACTAATGAAAAACTGTTTTTT
>few|TRBJ1-4|NA|TRBV19
CASSLTTNEKLFF
TGTGCCAGTAGTCTAACAACTAATGAAAAACTGTTTTTT
>NA|TRBJ2-3|NA|TRBV27
CASSLSGDFRITDTQYF
TGTGCCAGCAGTTTATCGGGGGACTTTAGGATCACAGATACGCAGTATTTT
>few|TRBJ1-5|NA|TRBV4-1
CASSQVPVPGSNQPQHF
TGCGCCAGCAGCCAAGTCCCAGTTCCCGGGAGCAATCAGCCCCAGCATTTT
>NA|TRBJ1-4|TRBD1|TRBV7-9
CASSRETGGANEKLFF
TGTGCCAGCAGCAGAGAGACAGGGGGCGCGAATGAAAAACTGTTTTTT
>NA|TRBJ2-3|NA|TRBV7-9
CASSSPVGNTDTQYF
TGTGCCAGCAGCTCCCCGGTGGGCAACACAGATACGCAGTATTTT
>NA|TRBJ2-7|NA|TRBV10-3
CAIRSGGSHEQYF
TGTGCCATCAGATCCGGGGGAAGCCACGAGCAGTACTTC
>once|TRBJ2-1|TRBD2|TRBV19
CASSIASGGAEQFF
TGTGCCAGTAGTATTGCTAGCGGGGGGGCTGAGCAGTTCTTC
>NA|TRBJ2-7|NA|TRBV6-6
CATRSFDEQYF
TGTGCCACCCGTTCCTTTGACGAGCAGTACTTC
>NA|TRBJ2-7|NA|TRBV21-1
CASSSRDSSYEQYF
TGTGCCAGCAGCAGCCGGGACAGTTCTTACGAGCAGTACTTC
>few|TRBJ2-1|TRBD2|TRBV10-3
CAISERAGISYNEQFF
TGTGCCATCAGTGAGAGAGCGGGAATCTCCTACAATGAGCAGTTCTTC
>few|TRBJ1-1|TRBD1|TRBV28
CASSGTVMNTEAFF
TGTGCCAGCAGCGGGACAGTTATGAACACTGAAGCTTTCTTT
>NA|TRBJ2-1|TRBD2|TRBV7-8
CASSLEGGLAVSSYNEQFF
TGTGCCAGCAGCTTAGAGGGTGGACTAGCTGTGAGCTCCTACAATGAGCAGTTCTTC
>few|TRBJ1-1|NA|TRBV5-1
CASSLVGEGTTEAFF
TGCGCCAGCAGCTTGGTCGGGGAGGGAACCACTGAAGCTTTCTTT
>NA|TRBJ2-5|NA|TRBV19
CASSRGETQYF
TGTGCCAGCTCCAGGGGAGAGACCCAGTACTTC
>NA|TRBJ2-7|NA|TRBV6-5
CASRVHSSSYEQYF
TGTGCCAGCAGGGTACACAGCAGCTCCTACGAGCAGTACTTC
>NA|TRBJ1-1|NA|TRBV5-1
CASSTTAQGGNTEAFF
TGCGCCAGCAGCACAACGGCACAGGGTGGAAACACTGAAGCTTTCTTT
>NA|TRBJ1-6|NA|TRBV6-6
CASSPGGRTHNSPLHF
TGTGCCAGCAGTCCGGGGGGTAGGACTCACAATTCACCCCTCCACTTT
>NA|TRBJ1-4|NA|TRBV5-1
CASSRGQLGTNEKLFF
TGCGCCAGCAGCCGAGGACAGTTGGGCACTAATGAAAAACTGTTTTTT
>NA|TRBJ1-6|NA|TRBV29-1
CSVVMGGLLHF
TGCAGCGTTGTAATGGGGGGATTACTCCACTTT
>few|TRBJ1-1|NA|TRBV28
CASSLPPTFEAFF
TGTGCCAGCAGTCTTCCGCCGACTTTTGAAGCTTTCTTT
>NA|TRBJ2-1|TRBD1|TRBV5-1
CASSAQGGSYNEQFF
TGCGCCAGCAGCGCACAGGGGGGCTCCTACAATGAGCAGTTCTTC
>NA|TRBJ2-7|TRBD1|TRBV5-1
CASSLTGVYEQYF
TGCGCCAGCAGCCTGACAGGGGTTTACGAGCAGTACTTC
>NA|TRBJ2-7|NA|TRBV4-1
CASSQFPGRDGSFEQYF
TGCGCCAGCAGCCAATTCCCCGGTCGGGACGGGAGCTTCGAGCAGTACTTC
>NA|TRBJ2-7|TRBD1|TRBV10-1
CASSEIDRAYEQYF
TGCGCCAGCAGTGAGATCGACAGGGCCTACGAGCAGTACTTC
>NA|TRBJ1-6|NA|TRBV19
CASSIRDSEGSPLHF
TGTGCCAGTAGTATCAGGGACTCTGAGGGGTCACCCCTCCACTTT
>NA|TRBJ2-5|NA|TRBV2
CASSESTATETQYF
TGTGCCAGCAGTGAAAGTACAGCAACAGAGACCCAGTACTTC
>NA|TRBJ1-5|NA|TRBV6-5
CASSRRDSSNQPQHF
TGTGCCAGCAGTCGCAGAGACAGTAGCAATCAGCCCCAGCATTTT
>NA|TRBJ2-1|TRBD2|TRBV7-2
CASSARRPGGPRNEQFF
TGTGCCAGCAGCGCTCGGCGACCGGGAGGGCCTCGTAATGAGCAGTTCTTC
>NA|TRBJ2-1|NA|TRBV28
CASRERNEQFF
TGTGCCAGCAGGGAGCGCAATGAGCAGTTCTTC
>NA|TRBJ1-1|NA|TRBV6-5
CASSYYGTEAFF
TGTGCCAGCAGTTACTACGGCACTGAAGCTTTCTTT
>NA|TRBJ1-6|NA|TRBV7-6
CASSFFGSPLHF
TGTGCCAGCAGCTTTTTCGGTTCACCCCTCCACTTT
>NA|TRBJ2-7|NA|TRBV28
CASSGARGVSYEQYF
TGTGCCAGCAGTGGGGCCAGGGGGGTATCCTACGAGCAGTACTTC
>NA|TRBJ1-4|TRBD1|TRBV25-1
CASSEGTGRRGNEKLFF
TGTGCCAGCAGTGAGGGGACAGGGAGGAGAGGTAATGAAAAACTGTTTTTT
>NA|TRBJ2-1|NA|TRBV11-3
CASSLSLADEQFF
TGTGCCAGCAGCTTGAGCCTAGCTGATGAGCAGTTCTTC
>NA|TRBJ1-6|TRBD1|TRBV6-5
CASSYRGLDNSPLHF
TGTGCCAGCAGCTACAGGGGACTCGATAATTCACCCCTCCACTTT
>NA|TRBJ2-1|TRBD2|TRBV5-4
CASSSPTSGGYNEQFF
TGTGCCAGCAGCTCTCCGACTAGCGGGGGGTACAATGAGCAGTTCTTC
>NA|TRBJ2-5|NA|TRBV2
CASSEETELQETQYF
TGTGCCAGCAGTGAGGAGACGGAACTCCAAGAGACCCAGTACTTC
>NA|TRBJ1-2|TRBD1|TRBV5-4
CASRSGQVDYGYTF
TGTGCCAGCAGATCGGGACAGGTGGACTATGGCTACACCTTC
>NA|TRBJ1-5|NA|TRBV19
CASSIAGSPNQPQHF
TGTGCCAGTAGTATAGCCGGGTCTCCAAATCAGCCCCAGCATTTT
>once|TRBJ1-2|NA|TRBV7-9
CASSEKGQGRDGYTF
TGTGCCAGCAGCGAGAAGGGGCAGGGCAGGGATGGCTACACCTTC
>few|TRBJ2-5|TRBD1|TRBV5-4
CASSAGQGRETQYF
TGTGCCAGCAGCGCAGGACAGGGACGGGAGACCCAGTACTTC
>once|TRBJ1-5|NA|TRBV19
CASSTIIGGNQPQHF
TGTGCCAGTAGTACGATTATCGGGGGGAATCAGCCCCAGCATTTT
>NA|TRBJ1-1|TRBD1|TRBV11-2
CASSSGFGQALEAFF
TGTGCCAGCAGCTCTGGATTCGGACAGGCCCTTGAAGCTTTCTTT
>once|TRBJ1-3|TRBD1|TRBV28
CASSYRGNSGNTIYF
TGTGCCAGCAGTTACAGGGGTAATTCTGGAAACACCATATATTTT
>NA|TRBJ1-4|TRBD1|TRBV7-9
CASSDRVWEKLFF
TGTGCCAGCAGCGACAGGGTTTGGGAAAAACTGTTTTTT
>NA|TRBJ1-1|NA|TRBV27
CASSGHLNTEAFF
TGTGCCAGCAGTGGACACCTGAACACTGAAGCTTTCTTT